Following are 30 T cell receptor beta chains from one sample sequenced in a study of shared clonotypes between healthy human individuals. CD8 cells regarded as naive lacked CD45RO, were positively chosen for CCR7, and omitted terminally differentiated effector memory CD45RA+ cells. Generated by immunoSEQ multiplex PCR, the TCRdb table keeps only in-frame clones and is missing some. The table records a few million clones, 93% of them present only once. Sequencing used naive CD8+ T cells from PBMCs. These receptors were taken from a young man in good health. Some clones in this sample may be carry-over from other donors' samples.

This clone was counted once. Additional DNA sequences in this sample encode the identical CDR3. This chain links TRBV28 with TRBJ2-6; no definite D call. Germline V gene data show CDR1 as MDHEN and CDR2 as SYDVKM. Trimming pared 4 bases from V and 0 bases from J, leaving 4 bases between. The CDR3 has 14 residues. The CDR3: CASSWGSGANVLTF. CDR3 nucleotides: TGTGCCAGCAGTTGGGGCTCTGGGGCCAACGTCCTGACTTTC.

The CDR3 nucleotides are TGCAGTGCTAGGGACAGGGACGAGCAGTACTTC. It translates to CSARDRDEQYF. The rearrangement joins TRBV20-1 to TRBJ2-7, with 8 nucleotides matching TRBD1. CDR1 DFQATT and CDR2 SNEGSKA come from the germline V gene (reference sequence). The CDR3 extends over 11 amino acids. Trimming at V came to 3 bases and at J to 5 bases, leaving 0 bases not matched to a gene.

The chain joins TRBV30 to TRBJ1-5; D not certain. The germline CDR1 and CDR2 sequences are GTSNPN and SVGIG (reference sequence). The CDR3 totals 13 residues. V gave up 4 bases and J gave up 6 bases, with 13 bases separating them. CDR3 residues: CAWNSVHGQPQHF. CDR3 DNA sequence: TGTGCCTGGAACTCTGTCCACGGTCAGCCCCAGCATTTT.

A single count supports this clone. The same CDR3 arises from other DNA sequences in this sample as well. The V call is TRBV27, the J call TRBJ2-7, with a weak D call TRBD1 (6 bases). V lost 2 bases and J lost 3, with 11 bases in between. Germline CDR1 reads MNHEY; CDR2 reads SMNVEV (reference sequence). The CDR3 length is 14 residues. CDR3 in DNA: TGTGCCAGCAGTTTAGCCGGGACAAACTACGAGCAGTACTTC. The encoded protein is CASSLAGTNYEQYF.

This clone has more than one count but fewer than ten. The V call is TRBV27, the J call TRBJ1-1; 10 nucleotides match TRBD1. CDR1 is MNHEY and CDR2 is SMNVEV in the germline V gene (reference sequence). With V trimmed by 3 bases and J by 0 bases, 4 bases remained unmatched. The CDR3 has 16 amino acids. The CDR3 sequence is CASSFIGTGVNTEAFF. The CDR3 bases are TGTGCCAGCAGTTTTATCGGGACAGGGGTGAACACTGAAGCTTTCTTT.

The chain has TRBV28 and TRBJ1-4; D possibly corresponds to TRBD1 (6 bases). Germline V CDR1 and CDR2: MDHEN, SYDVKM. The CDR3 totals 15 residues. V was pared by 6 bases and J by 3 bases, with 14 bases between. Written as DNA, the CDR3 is TGTGCCAGCAGGAACCACAGGGTAGCTAATGAAAAACTGTTTTTT. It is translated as CASRNHRVANEKLFF. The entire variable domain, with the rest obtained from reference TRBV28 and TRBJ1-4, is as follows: DVKVTQSSRYLVKRTGEKVFLECVQDMDHENMFWYRQDPGLGLRLIYFSYDVKMKEKGDIPEGYSVSREKKERFSLILESASTNQTSMYLCASRNHRVANEKLFFGSGTQLSVL.

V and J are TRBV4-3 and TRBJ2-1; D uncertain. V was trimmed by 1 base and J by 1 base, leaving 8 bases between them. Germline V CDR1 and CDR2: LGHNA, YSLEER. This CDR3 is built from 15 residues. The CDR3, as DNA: TGCGCCAGCAGCCAAGGGACCAATTCCTACAATGAGCAGTTCTTC. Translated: CASSQGTNSYNEQFF.

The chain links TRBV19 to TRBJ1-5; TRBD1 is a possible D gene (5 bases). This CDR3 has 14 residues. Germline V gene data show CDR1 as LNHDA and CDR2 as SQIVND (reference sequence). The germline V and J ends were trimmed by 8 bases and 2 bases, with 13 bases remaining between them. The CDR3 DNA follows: TGTGCCAGTGGGGGAATTTTGGGCAATCAGCCCCAGCATTTT. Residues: CASGGILGNQPQHF.

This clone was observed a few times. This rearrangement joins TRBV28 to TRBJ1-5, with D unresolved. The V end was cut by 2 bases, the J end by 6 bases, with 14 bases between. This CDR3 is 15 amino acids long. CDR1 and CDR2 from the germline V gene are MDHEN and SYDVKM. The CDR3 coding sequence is TGTGCCAGCAGTTTACTGGGTATCACGGCTCAGCCCCAGCATTTT. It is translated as CASSLLGITAQPQHF.

In DNA, the CDR3 is TGTGCCAGCAGCTTGGATGGCGGGGCCTACAATGAGCAGTTCTTC. It encodes CASSLDGGAYNEQFF. V and J are TRBV5-4 and TRBJ2-1; a possible D gene is TRBD2 (6 bases). The CDR3 has 15 amino acids. Germline assignment: CDR1 SGHNT and CDR2 YYREEE (reference sequence). V shed 0 bases and J shed 2 bases, with 9 bases lying between them. Together with reference TRBV5-4 and TRBJ2-1, the CDR3 gives the full variable domain: ETGVTQSPTHLIKTRGQQVTLRCSSQSGHNTVSWYQQALGQGPQFIFQYYREEENGRGNFPPRFSGLQFPNYSSELNVNALELDDSALYLCASSLDGGAYNEQFFGPGTRLTVL.

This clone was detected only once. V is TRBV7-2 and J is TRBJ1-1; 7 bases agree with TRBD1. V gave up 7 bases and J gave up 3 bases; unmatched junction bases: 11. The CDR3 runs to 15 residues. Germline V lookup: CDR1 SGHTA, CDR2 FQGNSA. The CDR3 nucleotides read TGTGCCAGCACCCTCTCAGACAGGGCCCACACTGAAGCTTTCTTT. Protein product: CASTLSDRAHTEAFF.

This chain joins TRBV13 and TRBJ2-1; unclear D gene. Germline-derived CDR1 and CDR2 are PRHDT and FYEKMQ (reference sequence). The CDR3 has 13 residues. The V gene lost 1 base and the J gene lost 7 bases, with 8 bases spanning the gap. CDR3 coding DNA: TGTGCCAGCAGCTTAGCCCCCGGGAATGAGCAGTTCTTC. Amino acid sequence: CASSLAPGNEQFF.

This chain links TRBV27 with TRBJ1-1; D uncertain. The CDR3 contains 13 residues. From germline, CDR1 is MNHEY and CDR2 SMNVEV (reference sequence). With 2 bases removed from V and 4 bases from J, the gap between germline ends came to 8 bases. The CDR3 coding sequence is TGTGCCAGCAGTTTAATTGAGGGCACTGAAGCTTTCTTT. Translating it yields CASSLIEGTEAFF.

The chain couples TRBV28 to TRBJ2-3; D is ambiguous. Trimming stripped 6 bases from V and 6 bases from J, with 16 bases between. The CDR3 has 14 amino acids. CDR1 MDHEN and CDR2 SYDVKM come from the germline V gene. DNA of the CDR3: TGTGCCAGCAGCCCACTCCGGAACGTTGATACGCAGTATTTT. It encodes CASSPLRNVDTQYF. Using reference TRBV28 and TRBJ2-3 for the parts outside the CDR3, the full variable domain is DVKVTQSSRYLVKRTGEKVFLECVQDMDHENMFWYRQDPGLGLRLIYFSYDVKMKEKGDIPEGYSVSREKKERFSLILESASTNQTSMYLCASSPLRNVDTQYFGPGTRLTVL.

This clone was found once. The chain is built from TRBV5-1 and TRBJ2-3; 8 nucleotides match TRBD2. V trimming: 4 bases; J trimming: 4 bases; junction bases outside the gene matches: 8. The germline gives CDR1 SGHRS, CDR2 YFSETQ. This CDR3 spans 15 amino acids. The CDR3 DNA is TGCGCCAGCAGCCCGGGACTAGATGGATCAGATACGCAGTATTTT. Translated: CASSPGLDGSDTQYF. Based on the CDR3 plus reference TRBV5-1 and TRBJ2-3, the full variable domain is KAGVTQTPRYLIKTRGQQVTLSCSPISGHRSVSWYQQTPGQGLQFLFEYFSETQRNKGNFPGRFSGRQFSNSRSEMNVSTLELGDSALYLCASSPGLDGSDTQYFGPGTRLTVL.

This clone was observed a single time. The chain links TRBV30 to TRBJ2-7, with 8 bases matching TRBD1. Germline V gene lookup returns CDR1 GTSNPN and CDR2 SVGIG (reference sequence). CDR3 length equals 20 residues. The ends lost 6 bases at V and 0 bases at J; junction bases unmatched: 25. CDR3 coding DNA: TGTGCCTGTCGACAGGGGATCGGAGGCCACCAAATTTTAAGCTCCTACGAGCAGTACTTC. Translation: CACRQGIGGHQILSSYEQYF.

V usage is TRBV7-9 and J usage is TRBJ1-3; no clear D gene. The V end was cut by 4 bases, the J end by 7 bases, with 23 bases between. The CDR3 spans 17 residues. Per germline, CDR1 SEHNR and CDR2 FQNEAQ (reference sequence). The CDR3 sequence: CASSSPKDRGMRNTIYF. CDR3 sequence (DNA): TGTGCCAGCAGCTCCCCGAAGGACCGTGGAATGAGGAACACCATATATTTT.

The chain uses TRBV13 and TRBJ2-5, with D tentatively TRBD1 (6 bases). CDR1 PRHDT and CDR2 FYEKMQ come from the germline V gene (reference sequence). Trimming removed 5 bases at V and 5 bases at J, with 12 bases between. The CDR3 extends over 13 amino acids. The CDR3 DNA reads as TGTGCCAGCAGCGACCGACAGGCGGAGACCCAGTACTTC. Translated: CASSDRQAETQYF.

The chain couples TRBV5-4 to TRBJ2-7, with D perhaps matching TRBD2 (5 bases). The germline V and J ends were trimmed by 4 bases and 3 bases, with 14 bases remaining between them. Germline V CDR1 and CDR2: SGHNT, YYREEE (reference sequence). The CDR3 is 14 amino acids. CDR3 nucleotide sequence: TGTGCCAGCAGCCGGACGGGGTTAGTCTACGAGCAGTACTTC. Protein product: CASSRTGLVYEQYF.

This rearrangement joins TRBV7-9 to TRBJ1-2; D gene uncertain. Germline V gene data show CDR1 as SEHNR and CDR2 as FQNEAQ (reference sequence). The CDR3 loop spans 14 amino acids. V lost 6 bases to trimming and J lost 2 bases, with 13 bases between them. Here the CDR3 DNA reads TGTGCCAGCAGTAGGGTAGGAAAAAACTATGGCTACACCTTC. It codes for CASSRVGKNYGYTF.

CDR3 sequence reads: CASSDAGRANYGYTF. CDR3 sequence (DNA): TGTGCCAGCAGCGACGCGGGGAGAGCTAACTATGGCTACACCTTC. The chain uses TRBV13 and TRBJ1-2; D is ambiguous. Germline loops: CDR1 PRHDT, CDR2 FYEKMQ (reference sequence). V dropped 5 bases and J dropped 0 bases, with 13 bases sitting between them. This CDR3 spans 15 amino acids.

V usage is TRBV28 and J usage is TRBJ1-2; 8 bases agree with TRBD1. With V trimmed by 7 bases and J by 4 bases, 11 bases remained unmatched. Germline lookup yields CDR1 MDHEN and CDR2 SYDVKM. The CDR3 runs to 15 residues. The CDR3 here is CASKLQGAGIYGYTF. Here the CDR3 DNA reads TGTGCCAGCAAACTCCAGGGGGCGGGCATCTATGGCTACACCTTC.

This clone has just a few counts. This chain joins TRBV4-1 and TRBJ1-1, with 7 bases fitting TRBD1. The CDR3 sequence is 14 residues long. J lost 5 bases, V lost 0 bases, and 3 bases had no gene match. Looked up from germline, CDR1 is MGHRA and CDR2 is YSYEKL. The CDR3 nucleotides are TGCGCCAGCAGCCAAGATTCAGGGGGAACTGAAGCTTTCTTT. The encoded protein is CASSQDSGGTEAFF.

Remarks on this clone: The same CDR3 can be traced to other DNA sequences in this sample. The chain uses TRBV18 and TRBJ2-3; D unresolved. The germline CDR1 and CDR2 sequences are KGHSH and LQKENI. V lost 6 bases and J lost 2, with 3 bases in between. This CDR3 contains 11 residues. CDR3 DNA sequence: TGTGCCAGCTCTCCCACAGATACGCAGTATTTT. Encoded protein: CASSPTDTQYF.

The CDR3 loop reads CASSQFREHEQFF. The CDR3 DNA sequence: TGTGCCAGCAGCCAATTCAGGGAACATGAGCAGTTCTTC. This chain connects TRBV14 to TRBJ2-1; D may be TRBD1 (5 bases). CDR3 size: 13 residues. CDR1 is SGHDN, CDR2 FVKESK, per germline. Trimming took off 2 bases at V and 8 bases at J, with 10 bases between the two ends.

The CDR3 spells CASSQESLEYLYEQYF. The CDR3 nucleotides are TGCGCCAGCAGCCAAGAATCATTGGAGTATTTGTACGAGCAGTACTTC. The gene calls are TRBV4-1 and TRBJ2-7; no clear D. Per germline, CDR1 MGHRA and CDR2 YSYEKL. The CDR3 is 16 residues long. V was clipped by 0 bases and J by 4 bases, with 16 bases between them.

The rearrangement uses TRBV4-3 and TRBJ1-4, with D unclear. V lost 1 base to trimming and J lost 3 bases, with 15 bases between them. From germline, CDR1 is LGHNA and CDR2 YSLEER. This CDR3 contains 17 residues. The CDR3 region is CASSQVRGLRANEKLFF. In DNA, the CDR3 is TGCGCCAGCAGCCAAGTGCGAGGGCTCCGGGCTAATGAAAAACTGTTTTTT.

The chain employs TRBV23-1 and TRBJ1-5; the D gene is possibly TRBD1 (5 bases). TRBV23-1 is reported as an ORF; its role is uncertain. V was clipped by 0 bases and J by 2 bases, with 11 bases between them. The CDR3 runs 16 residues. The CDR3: CASSQSVLGGNQPQHF. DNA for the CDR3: TGCGCCAGCAGTCAATCGGTCTTGGGGGGCAATCAGCCCCAGCATTTT.

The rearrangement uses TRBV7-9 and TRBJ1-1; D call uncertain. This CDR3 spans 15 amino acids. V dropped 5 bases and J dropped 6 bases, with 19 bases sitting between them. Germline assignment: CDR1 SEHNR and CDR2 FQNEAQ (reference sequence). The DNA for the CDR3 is TGTGCCAGCAGCCCCCCGGGCCCCTTGAGGGCTGAAGCTTTCTTT. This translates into CASSPPGPLRAEAFF.

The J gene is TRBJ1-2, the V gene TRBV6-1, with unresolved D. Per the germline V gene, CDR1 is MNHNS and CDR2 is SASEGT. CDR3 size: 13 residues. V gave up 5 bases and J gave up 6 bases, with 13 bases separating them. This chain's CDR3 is CASSSLPRDGYTF. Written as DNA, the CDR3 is TGTGCCAGCAGTTCCCTCCCCCGGGATGGCTACACCTTC.